This T cell receptor (beta chain) was retrieved from a study of radiotherapy plus CTLA-4 blockade in lung cancer. V shed 5 bases, J shed 5 bases, and the junction held 1 base outside the gene matches. Germline CDR1 reads SEHNR; CDR2 reads FQNEAQ (reference sequence). The CDR3 loop spans 12 amino acids. Findings of the study overall: Clones derived from tumor TCRs expanded in blood after radiotherapy plus ipilimumab. Interferon-beta and early blood T cell clone dynamics reportedly predicted response best.

As regards this clone: The antigen remains unidentified.

Sequenced by immunoSEQ multiplex PCR; TCRdb stores in-frame clones only, minus some. The sample records around 70,000 clones, around four fifths being singletons. The clonotype comes from a human donor with non-small cell lung cancer who had a partial response to radiotherapy plus ipilimumab. This chain uses TRBV7-9 with TRBJ2-3; 7 bases are shared with TRBD2. The sequenced sample was peripheral blood, obtained from a patient treated with radiotherapy plus ipilimumab. The CDR3 sequence is CASSRGRDTQYF. The CDR3 coding sequence is TGTGCCAGCAGCCGCGGGAGAGATACGCAGTATTTT.